This note documents a single T cell receptor beta chain sequence. Its antigen is unidentified. The data were taken from a study of chemoradiotherapy in HPV16-positive cancers. Looking at the study overall: A couple of HPV16-positive patients' cells yielded candidate HPV-specific clones and common motifs. Study-wide results and caveats: Functional assays defining HPV-specific T cells used only a couple of HPV16-positive patients. During treatment, candidate HPV-specific clones and E7-related motifs expanded in tumor. For HPV16-positive patients, expanding HPV-responsive T cells associated with longer recurrence-free survival.

V was pared by 5 bases and J by 5 bases, with 7 bases between. Germline V lookup: CDR1 KGHSH, CDR2 LQKENI. This CDR3 has 12 amino acids. Sequenced by immunoSEQ multiplex PCR; TCRdb stores in-frame clones only, minus some. The sample records about 2,900 clones, around 87% being singletons. This TCR came from a human donor with HPV-associated anogenital cancer. The V and J genes are TRBV18 and TRBJ1-5; no firm D call. Sample: tumor tissue, taken from a patient who underwent chemoradiotherapy. CDR3 region: CASSDGDQPQHF. In DNA form, the CDR3 reads TGTGCCAGCTCAGACGGGGATCAGCCCCAGCATTTT.